These 13 T cell receptor beta chains were sequenced from one sample in a study of shared clonotypes between healthy human individuals. Generated by immunoSEQ multiplex PCR, the TCRdb table keeps only in-frame clones and is missing some. Here the sample spans about 1.5 million clones, approximately 98% being singletons. The sequenced sample was naive CD4+ T cells sorted from blood. Described subset: CD45RA+ positively selected. These receptor sequences come from a man under 40 in good health.

This chain connects TRBV23-1 to TRBJ2-5; D gene uncertain. TRBV23-1 has ORF status, its function being uncertain. The CDR3 sequence is 12 residues long. Trimming pared 2 bases from V and 3 bases from J, leaving 4 bases between. CDR3 protein: CASSQEEETQYF. The CDR3 nucleotides read TGCGCCAGCAGTCAAGAGGAAGAGACCCAGTACTTC.

Points on this clone: Other DNA sequences in this sample translate to the same CDR3. This chain uses TRBV5-5 with TRBJ2-7, with D possibly matching TRBD1 (5 bases). The length of the CDR3 is 12 residues. Germline CDR1 reads SGHKS; CDR2 reads YYEKEE (reference sequence). V was pared by 2 bases and J by 3 bases, with 6 bases between. CDR3 coding DNA: TGTGCCAGCAGCTTAGGGGTCTACGAGCAGTACTTC. Translated, it gives CASSLGVYEQYF.

The chain employs TRBV19 and TRBJ2-2; D call uncertain. CDR3 length: 15 amino acids. V was trimmed by 5 bases and J by 2 bases, leaving 12 bases between them. The germline V gene encodes CDR1 LNHDA and CDR2 SQIVND (reference sequence). CDR3 DNA: TGTGCCAGTAGTCTGCTGAGTCAAAACACCGGGGAGCTGTTTTTT. Translation gives CASSLLSQNTGELFF. The variable domain in full, with the rest retrieved from reference TRBV19 and TRBJ2-2, is DGGITQSPKYLFRKEGQNVTLSCEQNLNHDAMYWYRQDPGQGLRLIYYSQIVNDFQKGDIAEGYSVSREKKESFPLTVTSAQKNPTAFYLCASSLLSQNTGELFFGEGSRLTVL.

This chain connects TRBV18 to TRBJ2-3; no definite D call. V was shortened by 1 base and J by 0 bases, with 8 bases between the two germline ends. The germline V gene has CDR1 KGHSH and CDR2 LQKENI. The CDR3 is made up of 15 amino acids. The CDR3 DNA sequence: TGTGCCAGCTCACCACTTTCTATTAGCACAGATACGCAGTATTTT. Protein product: CASSPLSISTDTQYF.

The gene calls are TRBV5-8 and TRBJ2-7; D uncertain. This CDR3 is 14 amino acids long. Trimming removed 2 bases from V and 0 bases from J, with 9 bases in between. CDR1 and CDR2 (germline): SGHTS, YDEGEE. CDR3 nucleotides: TGTGCCAGCAGCTTTAGACTGAGCTCCTACGAGCAGTACTTC. Its protein is CASSFRLSSYEQYF.

The rearrangement links TRBV28 to TRBJ2-4, with TRBD2 as a possible D gene (5 bases). The ends were cut back, 2 bases at V and 6 bases at J, with 8 bases in the middle. Germline CDR1 reads MDHEN; CDR2 reads SYDVKM. This CDR3 is built from 13 residues. The CDR3 region has the DNA TGTGCCAGCAGTTTAGAGGGAGTAAACATTCAGTACTTC. Its translation: CASSLEGVNIQYF.

The chain joins TRBV11-2 to TRBJ2-1, with D possibly TRBD1 on 5 matching bases. The V end lost 4 bases, the J end lost 5 bases, and 15 bases lay between the germline ends. This CDR3 comprises 15 residues. The germline V gene has CDR1 SGHAT and CDR2 FQNNGV. DNA for the CDR3: TGTGCCAGCAGCTCGCTCCCTGACAGTAACAATGAGCAGTTCTTC. It encodes CASSSLPDSNNEQFF.

The V gene is TRBV10-3, the J gene TRBJ1-3; 7 bases are shared with TRBD1. The V gene's germline CDR1 is ENHRY and CDR2 SYGVKD. The CDR3 sequence is 15 residues long. Losses at the gene ends were 4 bases for V and 14 bases for J; bases not matched to a gene: 17. Here the CDR3 reads CAISVGDSALKVVYF. CDR3 sequence (DNA): TGTGCCATCAGTGTAGGGGACAGCGCTTTGAAGGTCGTATATTTT.

This sequence joins TRBV5-1 and TRBJ1-3, with 7 bases that match TRBD1. The germline gives CDR1 SGHRS, CDR2 YFSETQ. With 4 bases clipped from V and 3 bases from J, the junction kept 4 bases outside the gene matches. The CDR3 consists of 14 residues. The CDR3 loop reads CASSTGTVGNTIYF. CDR3 DNA: TGCGCCAGCAGCACCGGGACAGTTGGAAACACCATATATTTT.

The rearrangement joins TRBV5-4 to TRBJ2-5; 15 bases fit TRBD2. V was pared by 1 base and J by 5 bases, with 3 bases of the junction left unmatched. This CDR3 is 16 amino acids long. Germline V gives CDR1 SGHNT, CDR2 YYREEE (reference sequence). This chain's CDR3 is CASSLTGTSGRETQYF. The CDR3 coding sequence is TGTGCCAGCAGCTTGACGGGGACTAGCGGGAGGGAGACCCAGTACTTC.

Points on this clone: Other DNA sequences within the sample encode an identical CDR3. The chain has TRBV5-1 and TRBJ2-2, with D hard to call. CDR1 and CDR2 from the germline V gene are SGHRS and YFSETQ. The CDR3 consists of 13 residues. V lost 2 bases and J 3 bases, leaving 5 bases between the germline ends. CDR3 nucleotide sequence: TGCGCCAGCAGCTTTAGTTACACCGGGGAGCTGTTTTTT. It yields the protein CASSFSYTGELFF.

The chain is built from TRBV29-1 and TRBJ2-1, with D hard to call. Trimming took 4 bases from V and 4 from J, leaving 8 bases between them. In germline, CDR1 is SQVTM, CDR2 ANQGSEA. The CDR3 sequence is 12 residues long. The CDR3 spells CSVVSRYNEQFF. DNA for the CDR3: TGCAGCGTTGTATCAAGATACAATGAGCAGTTCTTC.

The V call is TRBV4-3, the J call TRBJ2-2, with TRBD1 identical over 8 bases. The J segment lost 7 bases and the V segment lost 0 bases, leaving 7 bases of the junction unmatched. The CDR3 is 16 amino acids. Germline values: CDR1 LGHNA, CDR2 YSLEER. The CDR3: CASSQDLGQASGELFF. Here the CDR3 DNA reads TGCGCCAGCAGCCAAGATCTGGGACAGGCGAGCGGGGAGCTGTTTTTT.